This T cell receptor beta chain is from a study of post-analysis software for immune sequencing data. Overall study context: Clinical courses comprised relapsing-remitting, secondary progressive and progressive-relapsing multiple sclerosis. Findings and caveats of the study: Multiple sclerosis patients had significantly lower normalized Chao1 diversity than controls. Batch-matched samples strongly co-clustered by F measure. Patients had higher frequencies than controls of five or six TRBV segments, including TRBV5-6, TRBV5-1 and TRBV20-1.

Unmatched junction bases numbered 4, after V lost 6 bases and J lost 2 bases. This CDR3 contains 14 residues. This clonotype occurred many times. The antigen remains unidentified. Every TCR beta cDNA library bore unique molecular identifiers. T cells, roughly 1 to 10 million of them, yielded roughly 470,000 cDNA molecules. TCRdb used MiXCR to reprocess the PCR reads, holding one entry per CDR3 protein. The table records roughly 600,000 distinct CDR3 sequences, 44% of them present only once. The J gene is TRBJ1-2, the V gene TRBV12-3 or TRBV12-4; 9 nucleotides match TRBD1. This TCR came from a girl aged 10-17 years with multiple sclerosis. Sequenced material: blood. CDR3 protein: CASSRDRANYGYTF. DNA for the CDR3: TGTGCCAGCAGCCGGGACAGGGCGAACTATGGCTACACCTTC.